This T cell receptor (beta chain) was obtained from a study of blood T cell repertoires in COVID-19. Study-wide context: Specimens from acute and convalescent COVID-19 originated in the United States, Italy and Spain. T cells, B-cell-depleted T cells, or PBMCs supplied cDNA or gDNA.

Study processing details: From reference gene primer amplification, estimates of nucleated cell counts were derived. Produced via immunoSEQ multiplex PCR; TCRdb's table is partial and in-frame only. V, J and clone size reflect that table, while D and trimming were determined from the DNA. The table has 70,000 or so clones, around 82% seen once. This CDR3 has 13 residues. The rearrangement uses TRBV1 and TRBJ2-5; no check of the table's D call, TRBD2, against the DNA was made. TRBV1 is a pseudogene locus. The sample was peripheral blood. The receptor's source is a human donor in a cohort sampled during active COVID-19. The CDR3 reads CTSSQGVRETQYF. The CDR3 DNA follows: TGCACCAGCAGCCAGGGAGTCAGGGAGACCCAGTACTTC.